A selection of T cell receptor beta chains follows, all from one sample in a study of early T cells in non-severe SARS-CoV-2 infection. One entry per CDR3 protein, called by TCRdb with MiXCR from the 5' RACE reads. The sample holds 90,000 to 120,000 distinct CDR3 sequences, around 10% seen once. The sample was whole blood. The receptors were sampled from an adult who was a healthcare worker with PCR-confirmed SARS-CoV-2 infection or an uninfected control (not recorded which). Each CDR3 is given with its conserved first and last residue. The D gene is left open where the match is weak. Size values are once, few and many counts, or a class for expanded clones, and some rows have none.

J gene,clone size,D gene,V gene,CDR3 DNA,CDR3 protein
TRBJ2-5,many,TRBD2,TRBV11-2,TGTGCCAGCAGCTTTCGGGGGGTCCCCTACCAAGAGACCCAGTACTTC,CASSFRGVPYQETQYF
TRBJ2-1,few,TRBD2,TRBV6-1,TGTGCCAGCTCAGCTGGGACTACACCCTACAATGAGCAGTTCTTC,CASSAGTTPYNEQFF
TRBJ2-1,few,TRBD2,TRBV12-3/TRBV12-4,TGTGCCAGCAGCTTGAAGACTAGCGGGAGGGCTTATGAGCAGTTCTTC,CASSLKTSGRAYEQFF
TRBJ2-6,few,NA,TRBV10-3,TGTGCCATCAGTGAGGCAGGGGCTGGGGCCAACGTCCTGACTTTC,CAISEAGAGANVLTF
TRBJ2-7,few,NA,TRBV20-1,TGCAGTGCTAGAGATGGCAGGGGGGTCAACGAGCAGTACTTC,CSARDGRGVNEQYF
TRBJ2-3,many,NA,TRBV20-1,TGCAGTGCTAGTACTAGCACAGATACGCAGTATTTT,CSASTSTDTQYF
TRBJ1-4,few,NA,TRBV10-3,TGTGCCATCAGCCCCGACAGGAGGAATGAAAAACTGTTTTTT,CAISPDRRNEKLFF
TRBJ2-7,many,TRBD2,TRBV4-3,TGCGCCAGCAGCCAGAATCCGGGAGGGGGGGCCTACGAGCAGTACTTC,CASSQNPGGGAYEQYF
TRBJ1-1,NA,NA,TRBV18,TGTGCCAGCTCACCACGGGAAGGGTCGAACACTGAAGCTTTCTTT,CASSPREGSNTEAFF
TRBJ2-1,NA,NA,TRBV5-1,TGCGCCAGCAGCTCCGGCCTCACCAAGAATGAGCAGTTCTTC,CASSSGLTKNEQFF
TRBJ2-7,NA,NA,TRBV7-9,TGTGCCAGCGCCCCTCGTGGGTTGGGGGAGCAGTACTTC,CASAPRGLGEQYF